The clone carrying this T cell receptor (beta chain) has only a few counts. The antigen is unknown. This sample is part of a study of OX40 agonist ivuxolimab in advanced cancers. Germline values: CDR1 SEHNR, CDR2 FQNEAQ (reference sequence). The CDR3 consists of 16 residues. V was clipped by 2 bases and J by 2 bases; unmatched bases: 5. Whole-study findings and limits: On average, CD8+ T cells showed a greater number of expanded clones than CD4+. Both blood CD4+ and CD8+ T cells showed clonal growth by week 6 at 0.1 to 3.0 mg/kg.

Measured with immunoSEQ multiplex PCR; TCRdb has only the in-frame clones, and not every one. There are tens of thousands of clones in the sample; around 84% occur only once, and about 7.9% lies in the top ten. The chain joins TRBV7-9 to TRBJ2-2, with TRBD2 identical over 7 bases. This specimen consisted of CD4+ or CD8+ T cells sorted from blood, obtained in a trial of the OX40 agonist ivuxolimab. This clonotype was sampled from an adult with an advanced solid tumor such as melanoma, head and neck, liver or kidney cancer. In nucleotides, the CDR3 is TGTGCCAGCAGCTTACAAGCGGGGCTAAACACCGGGGAGCTGTTTTTT. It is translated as CASSLQAGLNTGELFF.